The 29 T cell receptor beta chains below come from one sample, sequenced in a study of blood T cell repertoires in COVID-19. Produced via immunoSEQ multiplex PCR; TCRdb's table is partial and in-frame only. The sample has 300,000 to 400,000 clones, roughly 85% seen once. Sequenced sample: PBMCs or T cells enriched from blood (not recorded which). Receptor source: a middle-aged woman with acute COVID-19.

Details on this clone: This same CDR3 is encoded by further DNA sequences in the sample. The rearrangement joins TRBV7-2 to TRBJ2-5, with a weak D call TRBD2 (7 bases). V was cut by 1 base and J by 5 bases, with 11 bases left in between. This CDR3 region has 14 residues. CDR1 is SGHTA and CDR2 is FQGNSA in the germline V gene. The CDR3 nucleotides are TGTGCCAGCAGCTTAGGTGGGAGGGGGGAGACCCAGTACTTC. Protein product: CASSLGGRGETQYF.

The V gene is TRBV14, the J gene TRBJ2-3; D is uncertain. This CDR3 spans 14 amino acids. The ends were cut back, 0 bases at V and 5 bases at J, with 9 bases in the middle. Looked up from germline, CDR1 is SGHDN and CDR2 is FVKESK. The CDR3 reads CASSQEPYGDTQYF. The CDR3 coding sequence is TGTGCCAGCAGCCAAGAGCCGTACGGAGATACGCAGTATTTT.

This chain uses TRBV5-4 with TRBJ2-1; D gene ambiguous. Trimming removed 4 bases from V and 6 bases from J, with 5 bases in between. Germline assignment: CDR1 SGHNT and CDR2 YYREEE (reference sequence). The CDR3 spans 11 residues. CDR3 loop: CASSLRNEQFF. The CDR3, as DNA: TGTGCCAGCAGCCTACGCAATGAGCAGTTCTTC.

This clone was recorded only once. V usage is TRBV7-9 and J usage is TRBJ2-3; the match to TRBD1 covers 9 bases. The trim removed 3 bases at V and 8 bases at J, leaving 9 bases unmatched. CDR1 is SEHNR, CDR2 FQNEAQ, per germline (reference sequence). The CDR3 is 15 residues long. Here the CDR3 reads CASSFPDRGPLTQYF. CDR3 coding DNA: TGTGCCAGCAGCTTCCCGGACAGGGGACCACTTACGCAGTATTTT.

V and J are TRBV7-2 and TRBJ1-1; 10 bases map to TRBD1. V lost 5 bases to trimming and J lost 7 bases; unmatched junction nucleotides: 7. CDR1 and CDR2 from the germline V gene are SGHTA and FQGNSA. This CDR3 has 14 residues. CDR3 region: CASSPDRGRGEAFF. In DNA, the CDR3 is TGTGCCAGCAGCCCTGACAGGGGGCGCGGTGAAGCTTTCTTT.

The CDR3 is CASSQPFQEAFF. The CDR3 DNA sequence: TGTGCCAGCAGTCAACCCTTCCAGGAAGCTTTCTTT. The chain links TRBV7-2 to TRBJ1-1; the D is unclear. The V gene lost 6 bases and the J gene lost 8 bases, with 13 bases spanning the gap. The V gene's germline CDR1 is SGHTA and CDR2 FQGNSA. The CDR3 is made up of 12 amino acids.

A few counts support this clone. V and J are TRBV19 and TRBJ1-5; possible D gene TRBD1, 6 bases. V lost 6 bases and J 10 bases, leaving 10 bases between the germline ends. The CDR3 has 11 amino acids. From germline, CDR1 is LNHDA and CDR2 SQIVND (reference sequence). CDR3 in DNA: TGTGCCAGTAGACAGGGTGGTCCCCAGCATTTT. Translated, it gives CASRQGGPQHF.

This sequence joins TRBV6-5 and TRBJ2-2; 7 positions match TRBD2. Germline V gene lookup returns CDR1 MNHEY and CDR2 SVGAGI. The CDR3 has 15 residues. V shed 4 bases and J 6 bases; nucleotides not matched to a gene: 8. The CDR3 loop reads CASSSGGWAPGELFF. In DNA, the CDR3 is TGTGCCAGCAGTTCCGGGGGGTGGGCCCCCGGGGAGCTGTTTTTT.

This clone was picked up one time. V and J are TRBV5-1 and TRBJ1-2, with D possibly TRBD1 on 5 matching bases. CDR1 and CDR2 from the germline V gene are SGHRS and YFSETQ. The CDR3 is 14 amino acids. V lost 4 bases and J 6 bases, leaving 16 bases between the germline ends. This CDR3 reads CASSPGGPLHGYTF. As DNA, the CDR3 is TGCGCCAGCAGCCCGGGGGGTCCGCTGCATGGCTACACCTTC.

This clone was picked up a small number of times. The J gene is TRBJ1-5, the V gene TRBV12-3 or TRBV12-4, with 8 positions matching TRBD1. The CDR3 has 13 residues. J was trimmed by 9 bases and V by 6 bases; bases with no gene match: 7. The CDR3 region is CASRTGEVGPQHF. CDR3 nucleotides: TGTGCCAGCAGGACAGGGGAGGTTGGGCCCCAGCATTTT.

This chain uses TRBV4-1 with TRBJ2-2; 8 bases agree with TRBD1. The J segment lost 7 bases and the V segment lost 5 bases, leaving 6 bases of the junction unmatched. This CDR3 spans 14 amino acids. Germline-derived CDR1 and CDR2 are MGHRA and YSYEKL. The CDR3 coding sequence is TGCGCCAGCAGCACCAGGGGGCCGGTCGGGGAGCTGTTTTTT. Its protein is CASSTRGPVGELFF.

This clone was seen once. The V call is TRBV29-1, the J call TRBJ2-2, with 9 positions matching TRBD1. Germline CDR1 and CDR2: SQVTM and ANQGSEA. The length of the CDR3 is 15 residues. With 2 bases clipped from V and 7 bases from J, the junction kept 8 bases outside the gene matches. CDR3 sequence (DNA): TGCAGCGTTGAATCGGGACAGGGTAAAGGCGGGGAGCTGTTTTTT. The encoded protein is CSVESGQGKGGELFF.

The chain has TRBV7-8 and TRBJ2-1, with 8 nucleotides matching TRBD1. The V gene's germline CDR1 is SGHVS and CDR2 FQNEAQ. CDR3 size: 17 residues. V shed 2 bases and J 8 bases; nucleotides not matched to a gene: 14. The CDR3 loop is CASSLRPGAQGVHEQFF. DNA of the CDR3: TGTGCCAGCAGCTTAAGACCTGGTGCACAGGGGGTACATGAGCAGTTCTTC.

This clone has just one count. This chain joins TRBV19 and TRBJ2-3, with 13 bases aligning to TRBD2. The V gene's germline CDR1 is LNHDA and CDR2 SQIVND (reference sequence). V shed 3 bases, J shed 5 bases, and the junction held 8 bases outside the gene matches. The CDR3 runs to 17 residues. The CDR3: CASSIGTSGTFGDTQYF. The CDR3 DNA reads TGTGCCAGTAGTATCGGGACTAGCGGGACCTTCGGAGATACGCAGTATTTT.

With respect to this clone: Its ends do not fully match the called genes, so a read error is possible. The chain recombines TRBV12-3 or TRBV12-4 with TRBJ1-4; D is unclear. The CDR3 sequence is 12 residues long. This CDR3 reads CASSLSSDLLAF. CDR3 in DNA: TGTGCCAGCAGTTTAAGCAGCGACCTACTCGCTTTT.

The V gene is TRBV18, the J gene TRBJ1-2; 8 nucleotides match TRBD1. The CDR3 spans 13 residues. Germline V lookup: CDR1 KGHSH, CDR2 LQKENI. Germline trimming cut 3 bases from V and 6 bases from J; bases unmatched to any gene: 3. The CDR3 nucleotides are TGTGCCAGCTCACCGGACAGGGCCCATGGCTACACCTTC. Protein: CASSPDRAHGYTF.

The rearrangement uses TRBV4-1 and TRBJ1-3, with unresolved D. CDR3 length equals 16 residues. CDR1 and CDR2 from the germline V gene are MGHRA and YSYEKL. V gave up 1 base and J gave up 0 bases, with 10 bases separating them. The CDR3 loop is CASSQVGSISGNTIYF. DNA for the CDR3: TGCGCCAGCAGCCAAGTGGGCAGTATCTCTGGAAACACCATATATTTT.

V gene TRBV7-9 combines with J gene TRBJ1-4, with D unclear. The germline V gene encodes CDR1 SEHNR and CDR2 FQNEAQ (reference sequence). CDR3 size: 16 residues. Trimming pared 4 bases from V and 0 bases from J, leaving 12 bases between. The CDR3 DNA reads TGTGCCAGCAGCTCGGGTGAGGGAACAACTAATGAAAAACTGTTTTTT. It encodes CASSSGEGTTNEKLFF.

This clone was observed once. CDR3 protein: CASASTNEKLFF. The CDR3 bases are TGCGCCAGCGCGTCGACTAATGAAAAACTGTTTTTT. V and J are TRBV5-1 and TRBJ1-4; D unclear. The germline V gene encodes CDR1 SGHRS and CDR2 YFSETQ. The CDR3 spans 12 residues. Between the trimmed V and J ends, which lost 7 bases and 2 bases, there was a span of 6 bases. The full variable domain, its missing parts supplied by reference TRBV5-1 and TRBJ1-4, is KAGVTQTPRYLIKTRGQQVTLSCSPISGHRSVSWYQQTPGQGLQFLFEYFSETQRNKGNFPGRFSGRQFSNSRSEMNVSTLELGDSALYLCASASTNEKLFFGSGTQLSVL.

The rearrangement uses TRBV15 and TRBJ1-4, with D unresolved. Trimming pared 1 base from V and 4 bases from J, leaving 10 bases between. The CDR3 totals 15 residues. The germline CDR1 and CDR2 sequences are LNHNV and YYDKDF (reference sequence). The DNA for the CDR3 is TGTGCCACCAGCAGAGGTAACGGGATTAATGAAAAACTGTTTTTT. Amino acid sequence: CATSRGNGINEKLFF.

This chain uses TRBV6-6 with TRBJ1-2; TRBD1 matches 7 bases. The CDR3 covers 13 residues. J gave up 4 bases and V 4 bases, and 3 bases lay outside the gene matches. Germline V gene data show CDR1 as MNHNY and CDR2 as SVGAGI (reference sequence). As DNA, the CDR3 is TGTGCCAGCAGTTTCTCAGGGGGCTATGGCTACACCTTC. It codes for CASSFSGGYGYTF.

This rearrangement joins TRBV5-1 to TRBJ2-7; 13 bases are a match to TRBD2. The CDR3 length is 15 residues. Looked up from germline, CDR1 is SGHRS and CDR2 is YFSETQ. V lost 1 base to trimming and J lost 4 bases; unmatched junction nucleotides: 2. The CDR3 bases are TGCGCCAGCAGCTTGCGGACTAGCGGGAGTTACGAGCAGTACTTC. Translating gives CASSLRTSGSYEQYF.

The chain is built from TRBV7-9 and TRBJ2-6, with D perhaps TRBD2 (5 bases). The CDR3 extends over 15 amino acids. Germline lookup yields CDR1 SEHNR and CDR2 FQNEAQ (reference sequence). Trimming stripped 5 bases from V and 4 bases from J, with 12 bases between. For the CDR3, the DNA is TGTGCCAGCAGCCAGGCCGGCGGGGGGGCCAACGTCCTGACTTTC. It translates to CASSQAGGGANVLTF.

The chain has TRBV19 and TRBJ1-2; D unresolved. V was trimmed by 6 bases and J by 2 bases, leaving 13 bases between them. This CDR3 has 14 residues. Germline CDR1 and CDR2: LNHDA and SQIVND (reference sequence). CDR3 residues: CASSPSAVNYGYTF. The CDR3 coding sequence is TGTGCCAGTAGCCCATCGGCGGTGAACTATGGCTACACCTTC.

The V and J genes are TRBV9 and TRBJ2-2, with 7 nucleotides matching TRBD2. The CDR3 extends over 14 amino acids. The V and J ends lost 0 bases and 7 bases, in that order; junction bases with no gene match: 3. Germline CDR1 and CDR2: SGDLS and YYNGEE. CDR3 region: CASSVGGSHGELFF. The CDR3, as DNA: TGTGCCAGCAGCGTAGGCGGGAGTCACGGGGAGCTGTTTTTT.

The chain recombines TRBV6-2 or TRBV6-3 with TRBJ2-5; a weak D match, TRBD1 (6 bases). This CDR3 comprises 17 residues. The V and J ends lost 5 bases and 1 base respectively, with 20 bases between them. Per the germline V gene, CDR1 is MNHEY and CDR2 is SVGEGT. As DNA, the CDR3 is TGTGCCAGCAGTACTTACAGGGCCCCGGGCACCCAAGAGACCCAGTACTTC. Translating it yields CASSTYRAPGTQETQYF.

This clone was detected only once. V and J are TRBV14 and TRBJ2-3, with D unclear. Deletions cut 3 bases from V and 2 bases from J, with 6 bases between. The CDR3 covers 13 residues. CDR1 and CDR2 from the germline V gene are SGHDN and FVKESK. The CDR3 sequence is CASSHLPTDTQYF. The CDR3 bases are TGTGCCAGCAGCCACCTTCCCACAGATACGCAGTATTTT.

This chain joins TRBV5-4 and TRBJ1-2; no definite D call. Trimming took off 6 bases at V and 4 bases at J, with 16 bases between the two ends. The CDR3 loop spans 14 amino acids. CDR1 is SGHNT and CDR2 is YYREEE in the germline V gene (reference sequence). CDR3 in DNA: TGTGCCAGCACAATGAATCGACTGTCCTATGGCTACACCTTC. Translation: CASTMNRLSYGYTF.

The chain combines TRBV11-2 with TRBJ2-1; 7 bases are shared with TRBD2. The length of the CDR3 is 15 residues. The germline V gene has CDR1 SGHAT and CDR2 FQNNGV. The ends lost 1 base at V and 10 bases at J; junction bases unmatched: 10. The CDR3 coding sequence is TGTGCCAGCAGCTTAGTGGTGGGAGGGCCGCAAGAGCAGTTCTTC. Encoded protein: CASSLVVGGPQEQFF.